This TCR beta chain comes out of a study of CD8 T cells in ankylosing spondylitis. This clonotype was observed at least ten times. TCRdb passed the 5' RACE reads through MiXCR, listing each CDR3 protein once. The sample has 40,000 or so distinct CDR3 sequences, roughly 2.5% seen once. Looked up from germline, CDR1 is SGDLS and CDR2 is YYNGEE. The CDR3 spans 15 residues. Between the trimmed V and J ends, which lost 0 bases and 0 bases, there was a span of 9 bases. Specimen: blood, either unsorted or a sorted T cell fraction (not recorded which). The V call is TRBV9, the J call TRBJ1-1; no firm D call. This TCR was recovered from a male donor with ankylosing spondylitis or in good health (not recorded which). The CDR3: CASSVEPAMNTEAFF. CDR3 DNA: TGTGCCAGCAGCGTAGAGCCAGCCATGAACACTGAAGCTTTCTTT.